A few counts support the clone carrying this T cell receptor (beta chain). TCRdb analysed the 5' RACE reads with MiXCR anew, one entry per CDR3 protein. The sample comprises about 790,000 distinct CDR3 sequences, around a sixth of which are singletons, and approximately 14% rests with the top ten. This record belongs to a study of identical twins. The sample also formed part of further work on T cells expressing NK-cell markers. That work states: Several of the experiments relied on an anti-gamma-delta TCR antibody so that only alpha-beta TCR T cells were sorted.

Sequencing was performed on PBMCs. The TCR sequence derives from a woman under 30 in good health.

CDR3 sequence (DNA): TGTGCCAGCAGATGGACGAACACCGGGGAGCTGTTTTTT. Its protein is CASRWTNTGELFF. The chain recombines TRBV12-3 or TRBV12-4 with TRBJ2-2, with no clear D. This CDR3 region has 13 residues. V lost 6 bases and J 0 bases, leaving 5 bases between the germline ends.